The text below deals with one T cell receptor beta chain. These data originate in a study of T cells in Graves' hyperthyroidism and ophthalmopathy. What was amplified from RNA transcripts were TCR beta CDR3 regions. When the TCR CDR3 underwent first-round RT-PCR, the HTBI primer set was used. TCRdb called the multiplex PCR reads again in MiXCR, with one record for every CDR3 protein. The table records hundreds of thousands of distinct CDR3 sequences, around 39% of them present only once. The V gene's germline CDR1 is ENHRY and CDR2 SYGVKD. This CDR3 has 16 amino acids. Trimming removed 8 bases at V and 5 bases at J, with 21 bases between.

The V call is TRBV10-3, the J call TRBJ2-2, with a tentative D call TRBD2 (5 bases). This TCR came from a man aged 18 to 35 with Graves' hyperthyroidism. The sample was blood. This chain's CDR3 is CAISAFRGARTGELFF. As DNA, the CDR3 is TGTGCCATCTCAGCTTTCCGGGGAGCGAGGACCGGGGAGCTGTTTTTT.